This entry lists 4 T cell receptor beta chains sequenced from one sample in a study of T cell responses to AZD1222 COVID-19 vaccine. TCRdb's table, derived via immunoSEQ multiplex PCR, lists solely in-frame clones and lacks some. The table includes roughly 100,000 clones, about nine tenths detected once. The source was peripheral blood, collected on day 0 of AZD1222 vaccination. All receptors derive from an adult in good health.

This chain joins TRBV10-3 and TRBJ1-2; no definite D call. With 11 bases removed from V and 1 base from J, the gap between germline ends came to 17 bases. The CDR3 spans 14 residues. From germline, CDR1 is ENHRY and CDR2 SYGVKD. This CDR3 is CAATENPRNYGYTF. Here the CDR3 DNA reads TGTGCCGCTACAGAGAATCCGCGTAACTATGGCTACACCTTC.

This rearrangement joins TRBV15 to TRBJ2-5; TRBD1 aligns across 11 bases. The CDR3 length is 18 residues. The germline gives CDR1 LNHNV, CDR2 YYDKDF (reference sequence). Trimming at V came to 0 bases and at J to 5 bases, leaving 11 bases not matched to a gene. The CDR3 region is CATSRDSGTGGRTETQYF. CDR3 nucleotide sequence: TGTGCCACCAGCAGAGATTCCGGGACAGGGGGGCGGACCGAGACCCAGTACTTC. Filled out from reference TRBV15 and TRBJ2-5, the complete variable domain reads DAMVIQNPRYQVTQFGKPVTLSCSQTLNHNVMYWYQQKSSQAPKLLFHYYDKDFNNEADTPDNFQSRRPNTSFCFLDIRSPGLGDTAMYLCATSRDSGTGGRTETQYFGPGTRLLVL.

The V gene is TRBV24-1, the J gene TRBJ1-2; D is ambiguous. Between the trimmed V and J ends, which lost 11 bases and 0 bases, there was a span of 9 bases. The CDR3 has 12 residues. The germline V gene encodes CDR1 KGHDR and CDR2 SFDVKD. The CDR3 bases are TGTGCCATATCAGCGGCTAACTATGGCTACACCTTC. Protein sequence: CAISAANYGYTF.

The chain couples TRBV28 to TRBJ1-1; no reliable D call. This CDR3 region has 12 residues. The ends were cut back, 4 bases at V and 8 bases at J, with 11 bases in the middle. CDR1 and CDR2 from the germline V gene are MDHEN and SYDVKM. CDR3 protein: CASSSPTSEAFF. The CDR3 DNA is TGTGCCAGCAGTTCCCCCACATCCGAAGCTTTCTTT.